Each of the 18 T cell receptor beta chains below was sequenced from the same sample in a study of control samples from healthy donors and cancer patients. Assay used: immunoSEQ multiplex PCR; TCRdb lists only in-frame clones, some missing. The profile shows 45,000 to 70,000 clones, 85% to 95% of them singletons. Material for sequencing was PBMCs. These receptors all stem from a man aged 25 to 45 with colorectal cancer.

V gene TRBV5-6 combines with J gene TRBJ1-6, with a tentative D call TRBD1 (5 bases). Germline loops: CDR1 SGHDT, CDR2 YYEEEE. Deletions cut 1 base from V and 8 bases from J, with 16 bases between. This CDR3 is 16 amino acids long. CDR3 nucleotide sequence: TGTGCCAGCAGCTTGTTGGGCAGGGAGTCGGATTCACCCCTCCACTTT. Translating gives CASSLLGRESDSPLHF.

The genes are TRBV4-3 and TRBJ1-2; a possible D gene is TRBD1 (6 bases). The CDR3 covers 15 residues. The V end lost 0 bases, the J end lost 2 bases, and 10 bases lay between the germline ends. Germline CDR1 reads LGHNA; CDR2 reads YSLEER. The CDR3 is CASSQDHGQNYGYTF. The CDR3 DNA reads as TGCGCCAGCAGCCAAGATCATGGACAGAACTATGGCTACACCTTC.

In nucleotides, the CDR3 is TGTGCCAGCAGTTTAACAGGGAACCCATACAATGAGCAGTTCTTC. Its translation is CASSLTGNPYNEQFF. The V and J genes are TRBV7-6 and TRBJ2-1; weak D call: TRBD1 (6 bases). The CDR3 loop spans 15 amino acids. V was clipped by 6 bases and J by 4 bases, with 16 bases between them. Germline V lookup: CDR1 SGHVS, CDR2 FNYEAQ.

The sample holds a few counts of this clone. The CDR3 sequence is CASSESGRYNEQFF. CDR3 sequence (DNA): TGTGCCAGCAGTGAATCGGGACGTTACAATGAGCAGTTCTTC. V and J are TRBV6-1 and TRBJ2-1, with D possibly called TRBD1 or TRBD2 (5 bases each). This CDR3 is built from 14 residues. Germline lookup yields CDR1 MNHNS and CDR2 SASEGT. V gave up 2 bases and J gave up 4 bases, with 9 bases separating them.

The rearrangement uses TRBV13 and TRBJ2-7, with 13 bases identical to TRBD2. The germline V gene has CDR1 PRHDT and CDR2 FYEKMQ (reference sequence). The CDR3 runs 15 residues. V was clipped by 2 bases and J by 4 bases; unmatched bases: 2. The CDR3 here is CASSLRGLAGYEQYF. The CDR3 DNA sequence: TGTGCCAGCAGCTTAAGGGGACTAGCGGGGTACGAGCAGTACTTC. Full variable domain (remainder filled in from reference TRBV13 and TRBJ2-7): AAGVIQSPRHLIKEKRETATLKCYPIPRHDTVYWYQQGPGQDPQFLISFYEKMQSDKGSIPDRFSAQQFSDYHSELNMSSLELGDSALYFCASSLRGLAGYEQYFGPGTRLTVT.

V and J are TRBV6-2 or TRBV6-3 and TRBJ2-2; D not certain. Trimming stripped 4 bases from V and 4 bases from J, with 19 bases between. The CDR3 covers 17 residues. Germline CDR1 is MNHEY and CDR2 is SVGEGT. CDR3 in DNA: TGTGCCAGCAGTTTTGAGGTTTTGGCCATTCTCACCGGGGAGCTGTTTTTT. The encoded protein is CASSFEVLAILTGELFF.

V gene TRBV6-2 or TRBV6-3 combines with J gene TRBJ1-1, with 8 bases aligning to TRBD1. This CDR3 comprises 14 residues. The germline V gene has CDR1 MNHEY and CDR2 SVGEGT. V lost 5 bases to trimming and J lost 5 bases; unmatched junction nucleotides: 7. CDR3 nucleotide sequence: TGTGCCAGCAGTGCGACAGGGGAGTTTACTGAAGCTTTCTTT. It yields the protein CASSATGEFTEAFF.

The V gene is TRBV28, the J gene TRBJ1-2, with D unclear. In germline, CDR1 is MDHEN, CDR2 SYDVKM. The V and J ends lost 5 bases and 8 bases respectively, with 21 bases between them. This CDR3 is 15 amino acids long. The CDR3 spells CASSPPNDRIGGYTF. CDR3 coding DNA: TGTGCCAGCAGTCCGCCAAACGACCGAATAGGGGGCTACACCTTC.

J is TRBJ2-3 and V is TRBV14, with D unresolved. The CDR3 loop spans 11 amino acids. Germline CDR1 SGHDN, CDR2 FVKESK. V was trimmed by 5 bases and J by 10 bases, leaving 10 bases between them. CDR3 region: CASSSEEAQYF. CDR3 coding DNA: TGTGCCAGCAGCTCAGAAGAGGCGCAGTATTTT.

This clone was seen a few times. This sequence joins TRBV3-1 (or the pseudogene TRBV3-2) and TRBJ2-5; no clear D. The CDR3 loop spans 13 amino acids. Germline values: CDR1 LGHDT, CDR2 YNNKEL (reference sequence). The V end lost 2 bases, the J end lost 3 bases, and 7 bases lay between the germline ends. CDR3 DNA: TGTGCCAGCAGCCAACTGGGAAAAGAGACCCAGTACTTC. This gives the protein CASSQLGKETQYF.

This chain links TRBV6-5 with TRBJ1-1; D remains ambiguous. Germline-derived CDR1 and CDR2 are MNHEY and SVGAGI. The CDR3 loop spans 14 amino acids. Trimming took off 7 bases at V and 6 bases at J, with 18 bases between the two ends. The CDR3 loop is CASTPTLSSSEAFF. The CDR3 nucleotides are TGTGCCAGCACACCAACCCTCTCATCCTCTGAAGCTTTCTTT.

This chain links TRBV2 with TRBJ1-2, with D maybe TRBD1 (6 bases). Trimming shortened V by 5 bases and J by 6 bases, and 19 bases separated the two germline ends. Looked up from germline, CDR1 is SNHLY and CDR2 is FYNNEI. There are 15 residues in the CDR3. In DNA form, the CDR3 reads TGTGCCAGCAGTAAACGGGGGCCCCCTGCTAATGGCTACACCTTC. This sequence encodes CASSKRGPPANGYTF.

V and J are TRBV11-2 and TRBJ2-5, with TRBD2 identical over 12 bases. The CDR3 is made up of 17 amino acids. CDR1 is SGHAT, CDR2 FQNNGV, per germline. Unmatched junction bases numbered 11, after V lost 5 bases and J lost 4 bases. The CDR3 region has the DNA TGTGCCAGCAGCCCACGGACTAGCGGGGTTCTGGGAGAGACCCAGTACTTC. As protein: CASSPRTSGVLGETQYF.

This clone has just one count. The chain has TRBV7-9 and TRBJ1-6; perhaps TRBD1 as D (5 bases). The germline V and J ends were trimmed by 8 bases and 5 bases, with 10 bases remaining between them. This CDR3 has 13 residues. Germline V gene lookup returns CDR1 SEHNR and CDR2 FQNEAQ (reference sequence). CDR3 in DNA: TGTGCCAGCTCCGGGGGTAATAATTCACCCCTCCACTTT. Translated, it gives CASSGGNNSPLHF.

This clone was seen a few times. The rearrangement uses TRBV6-2 or TRBV6-3 and TRBJ1-1; D gene unclear. The CDR3 has 14 residues. CDR1 and CDR2 (germline): MNHEY, SVGEGT. V was pared by 2 bases and J by 0 bases, with 7 bases between. The CDR3 nucleotides read TGTGCCAGCAGTTACAACACGGTGAACACTGAAGCTTTCTTT. Protein: CASSYNTVNTEAFF.

The chain combines TRBV7-2 with TRBJ1-6, with unresolved D. The V end was cut by 5 bases, the J end by 7 bases, with 9 bases between. The germline V gene encodes CDR1 SGHTA and CDR2 FQGNSA. This CDR3 contains 13 residues. This chain's CDR3 is CASSQGLNSPLHF. As DNA, the CDR3 is TGTGCCAGCAGCCAAGGGCTAAATTCACCCCTCCACTTT.

The rearrangement links TRBV4-1 to TRBJ1-3, with D uncertain. Trimming removed 0 bases from V and 4 bases from J, with 7 bases in between. The CDR3 spans 14 residues. Germline lookup yields CDR1 MGHRA and CDR2 YSYEKL. The CDR3 here is CASSQESAGNTIYF. The CDR3 DNA reads TGCGCCAGCAGCCAAGAGTCTGCCGGAAACACCATATATTTT.

The chain has TRBV9 and TRBJ1-2; D remains unclear. V was cut by 4 bases and J by 2 bases, with 12 bases left in between. The CDR3 runs to 14 residues. CDR1 and CDR2 from the germline V gene are SGDLS and YYNGEE. Written as DNA, the CDR3 is TGTGCCAGCAGCAAGGAAGGGCAGAACTATGGCTACACCTTC. Its translation is CASSKEGQNYGYTF.